The 11 T cell receptor beta chains given below trace back to one sample, sequenced in a study of blood T cell repertoires in COVID-19. Produced via immunoSEQ multiplex PCR; TCRdb's table is partial and in-frame only. Of some 38,000 clones in the sample, 90% to 95% were seen once. The sequenced material came from peripheral blood. The source is a man aged 45-60 years with active COVID-19.

The chain recombines TRBV18 with TRBJ2-3; D is perhaps TRBD2 (6 bases). The CDR3 has 16 amino acids. The V gene's germline CDR1 is KGHSH and CDR2 LQKENI. V lost 1 base and J 5 bases, leaving 16 bases between the germline ends. CDR3 loop: CASSPRDLHTGDTQYF. CDR3 sequence (DNA): TGTGCCAGCTCACCACGGGACTTACATACTGGAGATACGCAGTATTTT.

The chain combines TRBV6-5 with TRBJ1-1; D is ambiguous. The CDR3 is made up of 14 amino acids. The germline V gene has CDR1 MNHEY and CDR2 SVGAGI. The ends were cut back, 8 bases at V and 6 bases at J, with 19 bases in the middle. The DNA of the CDR3 is TGTGCCAGCTTAGTAGCGGGGAAGTCTTCTGAAGCTTTCTTT. Amino acids: CASLVAGKSSEAFF.

The CDR3 DNA reads TGTGCCAGTAGTTACGGCAGGGAGGGTACTAATGAAAAACTGTTTTTT. This codes for CASSYGREGTNEKLFF. The chain is built from TRBV19 and TRBJ1-4, with TRBD1 as a possible D gene (5 bases). Germline values: CDR1 LNHDA, CDR2 SQIVND (reference sequence). V lost 5 bases, J lost 2 bases, and 15 bases lay in between. The CDR3 totals 16 residues.

The CDR3 bases are TGTGCCAGCAGCTTGGCGGTTGAGCAGTTCTTC. Protein: CASSLAVEQFF. The V call is TRBV5-4, the J call TRBJ2-1, with D hard to call. This CDR3 is 11 amino acids long. Germline assignment: CDR1 SGHNT and CDR2 YYREEE (reference sequence). V lost 0 bases and J lost 9, with 4 bases in between.

The CDR3 coding sequence is TGCGCCAGCAGCTTGGACTCTAGGGGCATTCAGTACTTC. It codes for CASSLDSRGIQYF. The chain uses TRBV5-1 and TRBJ2-4, with D possibly TRBD1 on 5 matching bases. Looked up from germline, CDR1 is SGHRS and CDR2 is YFSETQ. V was trimmed by 0 bases and J by 9 bases, leaving 10 bases between them. The CDR3 length is 13 residues.

The chain is built from TRBV6-5 and TRBJ2-5; 8 bases map to TRBD2. This CDR3 contains 15 residues. The V gene's germline CDR1 is MNHEY and CDR2 SVGAGI. Trimming removed 2 bases from V and 1 base from J; junction bases left unmatched: 3. The CDR3 coding sequence is TGTGCCAGCAGTTACCTCGGGGGGGCCCAAGAGACCCAGTACTTC. Its protein product is CASSYLGGAQETQYF.

The genes are TRBV29-1 and TRBJ1-3; TRBD1 matches at 7 bases. The CDR3 extends over 14 amino acids. V was clipped by 5 bases and J by 2 bases; unmatched bases: 6. Germline lookup yields CDR1 SQVTM and CDR2 ANQGSEA. CDR3 protein: CSVSSGTAGNTIYF. In DNA form, the CDR3 reads TGCAGCGTTTCTTCCGGGACAGCTGGAAACACCATATATTTT. The entire variable domain, with the rest obtained from reference TRBV29-1 and TRBJ1-3, is as follows: SAVISQKPSRDICQRGTSLTIQCQVDSQVTMMFWYRQQPGQSLTLIATANQGSEATYESGFVIDKFPISRPNLTFSTLTVSNMSPEDSSIYLCSVSSGTAGNTIYFGEGSWLTVV.

CDR3 protein: CASSHFGGEAETQYF. The CDR3 region has the DNA TGTGCCAGCAGTCACTTCGGTGGGGAGGCGGAGACCCAGTACTTC. This chain joins TRBV7-2 and TRBJ2-5, with D perhaps TRBD2 (6 bases). Trimming took off 6 bases at V and 5 bases at J, with 19 bases between the two ends. From germline, CDR1 is SGHTA and CDR2 FQGNSA. The length of the CDR3 is 15 residues.

The gene calls are TRBV6-4 and TRBJ1-6; 7 bases fit TRBD1. CDR1 is MRHNA, CDR2 SNTAGT, per germline. This CDR3 is 15 amino acids long. After removal of 4 bases from V and 9 bases from J, the junction contained 9 bases not matched to a gene. The CDR3 loop reads CASSVFAGTVSPLHF. As DNA, the CDR3 is TGTGCCAGCAGTGTTTTCGCCGGGACAGTTTCACCCCTCCACTTT.

This clone is a singleton in its sample. The J gene is TRBJ2-3, the V gene TRBV13; TRBD2 agrees at 13 bases. The CDR3 has 17 residues. Germline V CDR1 and CDR2: PRHDT, FYEKMQ (reference sequence). The V gene end was trimmed by 5 bases and the J gene end by 3 bases; junction bases not matched to a gene: 8. The CDR3 here is CASSLRTSGSVTDTQYF. The DNA of the CDR3 is TGTGCCAGCAGCCTCCGGACTAGCGGGAGCGTAACAGATACGCAGTATTTT.

The gene calls are TRBV21-1 and TRBJ1-2; TRBD1, the D gene given by the table, was not confirmed from the DNA. TRBV21-1 is listed as a pseudogene. CDR3 length: 14 residues. The CDR3 loop is CASSKEQTNYGYTF. The CDR3 nucleotides are TGTGCCAGCAGCAAAGAACAGACGAACTATGGCTACACCTTC.